These 5 T cell receptor beta chains share one sample of origin, sequenced in a study of cytomegalovirus exposure and HLA in healthy donors. Primers for the PCR totalled 60 Vbeta and 13 Jbeta. Profiled with immunoSEQ multiplex PCR; TCRdb holds only in-frame clones, not every one. The table includes around 100,000 clones, 65% to 75% detected once. The sample taken for sequencing was PBMCs. These receptors all come from a woman between 40 and 55 years old in good health and CMV-seronegative.

There are a few counts of this clone. The genes are TRBV9 and TRBJ2-2; 10 bases line up with TRBD2. The CDR3 has 13 residues. V was pared by 4 bases and J by 15 bases, with 9 bases of the junction left unmatched. CDR1 is SGDLS and CDR2 is YYNGEE in the germline V gene. CDR3 nucleotide sequence: TGTGCCAGCAGCCCCCTAGCGGGAGAGTTGATGTTTTTT. It yields the protein CASSPLAGELMFF. Using reference TRBV9 and TRBJ2-2 for the parts outside the CDR3, the full variable domain is DSGVTQTPKHLITATGQRVTLRCSPRSGDLSVYWYQQSLDQGLQFLIQYYNGEERAKGNILERFSAQQFPDLHSELNLSSLELGDSALYFCASSPLAGELMFFGEGSRLTVL.

This sequence joins TRBV29-1 and TRBJ1-1, with TRBD1 matching over 7 bases. Germline V CDR1 and CDR2: SQVTM, ANQGSEA. The V and J ends lost 5 bases and 5 bases, in that order; junction bases with no gene match: 2. This CDR3 has 11 amino acids. Here the CDR3 reads CSVRDSTEAFF. The CDR3 coding sequence is TGCAGCGTTAGGGACAGTACTGAAGCTTTCTTT.

This clone was found a few times. The junction does not match germline at one end; this may be a read error. The rearrangement joins TRBV6-5 to TRBJ1-5; D is perhaps TRBD1 (5 bases). The V gene's germline CDR1 is MNHEY and CDR2 SVGAGI. There are 14 residues in the CDR3. CDR3 sequence: CASSRTQGKQPQHF. As DNA, the CDR3 is TGTGCCAGCAGTCGGACCCAGGGCAAACAGCCCCAGCATTTT.

The table lists this clone with a few counts. The rearrangement links TRBV27 to TRBJ2-3, with D uncertain. Trimming shortened V by 4 bases and J by 6 bases, and 29 bases separated the two germline ends. This CDR3 contains 19 residues. CDR1 and CDR2 from the germline V gene are MNHEY and SMNVEV (reference sequence). CDR3 loop: CASSSITQENIQLSDTQYF. CDR3 sequence (DNA): TGTGCCAGCAGTTCCATTACCCAGGAAAACATCCAGTTATCCGATACGCAGTATTTT.

V and J are TRBV2 and TRBJ2-3, with D possibly matching TRBD2 (6 bases). The CDR3 consists of 16 residues. Germline V gives CDR1 SNHLY, CDR2 FYNNEI. Trimming cost V 2 bases and J 2 bases, with 14 bases left between them. CDR3 sequence: CASSEQGSGLTDTQYF. DNA for the CDR3: TGTGCCAGCAGTGAACAGGGTAGCGGACTCACAGATACGCAGTATTTT.